The subject of this entry is one TCR beta chain. Its cognate antigen is unknown. TCRdb keeps only in-frame clones here, not all; method: immunoSEQ multiplex PCR. The table has tens of thousands of clones, around 80% seen once. The data stem from a study of STAT5B mutations in CD4+ large granular lymphocyte leukemia. Looking at the study overall: Among healthy controls, a particular HLA allele went with more CDR3 'QG' motifs. General study results and limits: TRBV06-family usage was enriched in top patient clones (8/27) versus controls (2/35). Data were not HLA-matched across samples.

Healthy controls were blood donor buffy coats. The CDR3 contains 15 residues. V lost 5 bases, J lost 4 bases, and 12 bases lay in between. Germline assignment: CDR1 PRHDT and CDR2 FYEKMQ (reference sequence). Sequencing was done on a sample of CD4+ T cells from blood buffy coats. The receptor was isolated from a human donor in good health. The V gene is TRBV13, the J gene TRBJ2-6, with no clear D. The CDR3 spells CASSPRPGGANVLTF. In DNA, the CDR3 is TGTGCCAGCAGCCCGCGACCAGGAGGGGCCAACGTCCTGACTTTC.